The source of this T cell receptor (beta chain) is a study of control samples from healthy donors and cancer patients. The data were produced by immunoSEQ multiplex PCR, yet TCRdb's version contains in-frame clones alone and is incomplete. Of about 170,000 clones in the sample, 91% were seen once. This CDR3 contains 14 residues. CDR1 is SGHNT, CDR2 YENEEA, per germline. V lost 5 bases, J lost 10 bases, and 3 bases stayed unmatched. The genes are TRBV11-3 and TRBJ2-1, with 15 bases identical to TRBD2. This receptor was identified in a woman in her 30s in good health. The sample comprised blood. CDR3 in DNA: TGTGCCAGCAGCAGGACTAGCGGGAGGGGAGAGCAGTTCTTC. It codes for CASSRTSGRGEQFF.